This T cell receptor beta chain stems from a study of blood T cell repertoires in COVID-19. The wider study: Whether acute or convalescent, the COVID-19 samples came from the United States, Italy and Spain.

In the source study's methods: Amplified reference gene primers provided the basis for estimating nucleated cell counts. Produced via immunoSEQ multiplex PCR; TCRdb's table is partial and in-frame only. V and J calls plus clone size are reproduced from that table; the DNA served to infer D and trimming. In the table there are about 170,000 clones, around four fifths of which are singletons. The CDR3 covers 14 residues. Trimming removed 0 bases at V and 4 bases at J, with 9 bases between. Germline CDR1 is WSHSY and CDR2 is SAAADI. This sequence originates from a woman in her seventies who had recovered from COVID-19. The V gene is TRBV10-2, the J gene TRBJ1-2, with D unclear. Sequencing was carried out using peripheral blood. CDR3 residues: CASSESITVYGYTF. CDR3 sequence (DNA): TGCGCCAGCAGTGAGTCGATTACAGTCTATGGCTACACCTTC.